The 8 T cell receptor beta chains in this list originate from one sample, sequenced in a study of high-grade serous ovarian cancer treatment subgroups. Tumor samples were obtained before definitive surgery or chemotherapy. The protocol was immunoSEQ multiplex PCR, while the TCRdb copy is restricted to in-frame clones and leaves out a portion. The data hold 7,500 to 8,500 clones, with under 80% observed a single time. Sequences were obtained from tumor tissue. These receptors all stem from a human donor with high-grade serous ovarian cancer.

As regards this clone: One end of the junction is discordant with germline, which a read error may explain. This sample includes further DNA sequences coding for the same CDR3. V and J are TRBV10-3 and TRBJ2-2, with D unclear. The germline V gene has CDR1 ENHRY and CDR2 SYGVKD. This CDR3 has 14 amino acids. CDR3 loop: CAISDERDTGELFF. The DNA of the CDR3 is TGCGCCATCAGTGATGAGCGTGATACCGGGGAGCTGTTTTTT.

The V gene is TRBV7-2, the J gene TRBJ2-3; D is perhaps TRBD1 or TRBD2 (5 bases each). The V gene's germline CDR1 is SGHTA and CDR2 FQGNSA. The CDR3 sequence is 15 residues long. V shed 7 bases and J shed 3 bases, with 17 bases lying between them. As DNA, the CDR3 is TGTGCCAGCACCGAGGGGCAGGGAGCGACAGATACGCAGTATTTT. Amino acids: CASTEGQGATDTQYF. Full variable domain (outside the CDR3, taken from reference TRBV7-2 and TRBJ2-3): GAGVSQSPSNKVTEKGKDVELRCDPISGHTALYWYRQSLGQGLEFLIYFQGNSAPDKSGLPSDRFSAERTGGSVSTLTIQRTQQEDSAVYLCASTEGQGATDTQYFGPGTRLTVL.

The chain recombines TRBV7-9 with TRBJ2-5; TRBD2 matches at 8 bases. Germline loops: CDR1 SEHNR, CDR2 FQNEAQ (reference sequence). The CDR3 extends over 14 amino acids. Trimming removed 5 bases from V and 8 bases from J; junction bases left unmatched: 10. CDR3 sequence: CASSPRTSLSTQYF. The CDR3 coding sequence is TGTGCCAGCAGCCCTAGGACTAGCCTAAGTACCCAGTACTTC.

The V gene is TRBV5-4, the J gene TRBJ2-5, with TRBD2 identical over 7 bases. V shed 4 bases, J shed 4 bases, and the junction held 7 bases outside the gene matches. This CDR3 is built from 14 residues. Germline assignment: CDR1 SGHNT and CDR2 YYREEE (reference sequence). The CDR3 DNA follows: TGTGCCAGCAGCCGGGGGAGGGGAGGAGAGACCCAGTACTTC. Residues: CASSRGRGGETQYF.

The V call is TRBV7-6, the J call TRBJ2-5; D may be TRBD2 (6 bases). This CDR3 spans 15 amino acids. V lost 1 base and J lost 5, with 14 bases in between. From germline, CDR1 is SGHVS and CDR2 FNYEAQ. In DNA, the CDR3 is TGTGCCAGCAGCTTAGTCTGGTCGGCGGGGGAGACCCAGTACTTC. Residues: CASSLVWSAGETQYF.

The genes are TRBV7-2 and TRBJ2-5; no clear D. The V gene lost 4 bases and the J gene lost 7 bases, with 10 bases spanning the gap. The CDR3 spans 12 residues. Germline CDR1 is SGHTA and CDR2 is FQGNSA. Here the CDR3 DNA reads TGTGCCAGCAGCTCAGATCGGTGGACCCAGTACTTC. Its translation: CASSSDRWTQYF.

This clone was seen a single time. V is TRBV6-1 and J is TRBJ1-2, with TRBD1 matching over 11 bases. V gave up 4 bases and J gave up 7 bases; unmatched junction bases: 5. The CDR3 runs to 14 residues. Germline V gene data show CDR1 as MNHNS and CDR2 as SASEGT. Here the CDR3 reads CASSVDRGPFGYTF. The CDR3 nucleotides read TGTGCCAGCAGTGTGGACAGGGGGCCCTTTGGCTACACCTTC.

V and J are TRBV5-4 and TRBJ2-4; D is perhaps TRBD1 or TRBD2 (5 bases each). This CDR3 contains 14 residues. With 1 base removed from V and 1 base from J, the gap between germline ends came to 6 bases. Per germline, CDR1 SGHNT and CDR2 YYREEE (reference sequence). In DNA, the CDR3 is TGTGCCAGCAGCTTGCGGGGCGCCAAAAACATTCAGTACTTC. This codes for CASSLRGAKNIQYF.